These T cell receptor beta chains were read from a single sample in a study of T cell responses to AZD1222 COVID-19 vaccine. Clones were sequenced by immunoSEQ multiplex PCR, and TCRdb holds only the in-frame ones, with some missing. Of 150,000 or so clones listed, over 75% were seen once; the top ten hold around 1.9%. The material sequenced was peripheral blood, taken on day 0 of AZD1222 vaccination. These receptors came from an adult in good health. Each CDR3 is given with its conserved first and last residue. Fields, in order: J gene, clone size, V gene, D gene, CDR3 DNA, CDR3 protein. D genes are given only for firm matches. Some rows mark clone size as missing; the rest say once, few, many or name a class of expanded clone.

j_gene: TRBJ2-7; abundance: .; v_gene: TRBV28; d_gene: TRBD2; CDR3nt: TGTGCCAGCAGTTTTCCGTTCGGGAGGGCGAACGAGCAGTACTTC; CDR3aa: CASSFPFGRANEQYF
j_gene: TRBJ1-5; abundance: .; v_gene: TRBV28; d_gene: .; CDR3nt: TGTGCCAGCAGTTTAATCTCAGGGATTAGCAATCAGCCCCAGCATTTT; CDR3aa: CASSLISGISNQPQHF
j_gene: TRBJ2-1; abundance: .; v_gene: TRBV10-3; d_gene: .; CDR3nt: TGTGCCATCAGGAGCGGATTAGAAACCTACAATGAGCAGTTCTTC; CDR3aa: CAIRSGLETYNEQFF
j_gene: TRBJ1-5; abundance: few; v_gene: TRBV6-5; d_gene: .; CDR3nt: TGTGCCAGCAGTTCACCGACTCAGGGAAAGAATCAGCCCCAGCATTTT; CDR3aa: CASSSPTQGKNQPQHF
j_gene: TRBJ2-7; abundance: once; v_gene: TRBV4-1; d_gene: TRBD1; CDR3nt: TGCGCCAGCAGCCAAGATGGGGACAGCGACACCTACGAGCAGTACTTC; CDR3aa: CASSQDGDSDTYEQYF
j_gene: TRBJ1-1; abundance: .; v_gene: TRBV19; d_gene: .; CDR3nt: TGTGCCAGTAGTATATGGGGCCCGAACACTGAAGCTTTCTTT; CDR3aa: CASSIWGPNTEAFF
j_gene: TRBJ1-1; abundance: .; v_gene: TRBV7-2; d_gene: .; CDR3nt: TGTGCCAGCAGCTTAGCCCCGAGTCCGAACACTGAAGCTTTCTTT; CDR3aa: CASSLAPSPNTEAFF
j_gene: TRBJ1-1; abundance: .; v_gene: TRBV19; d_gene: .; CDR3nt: TGTGCCAGTAGTATATTGGGTCAAACAGGATCGAACACTGAAGCTTTCTTT; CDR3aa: CASSILGQTGSNTEAFF
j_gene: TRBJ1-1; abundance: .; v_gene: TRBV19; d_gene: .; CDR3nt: TGTGCCAGTAGTATCTCCGACAGACAGAACACTGAAGCTTTCTTT; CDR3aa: CASSISDRQNTEAFF
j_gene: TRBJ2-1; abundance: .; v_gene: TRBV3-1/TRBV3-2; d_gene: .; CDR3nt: TGTGCCAGCAGCCAAGGTCCCGGACGGACTTACAATGAGCAGTTCTTC; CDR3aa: CASSQGPGRTYNEQFF
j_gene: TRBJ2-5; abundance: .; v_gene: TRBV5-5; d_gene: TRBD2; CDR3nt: TGTGCCAGCAGCTTCTGGCTAGCGGGAGGGCCGGGGGAGACCCAGTACTTC; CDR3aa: CASSFWLAGGPGETQYF
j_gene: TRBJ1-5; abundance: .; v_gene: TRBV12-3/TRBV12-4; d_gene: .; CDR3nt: TGTGCCAGCAGTTTAGGCCTTAGTCAGCCCCAGCATTTT; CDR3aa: CASSLGLSQPQHF
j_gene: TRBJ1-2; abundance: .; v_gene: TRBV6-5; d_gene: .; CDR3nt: TGTGCCAGCAGTCGGAAGACTGAGGTACATGGCTACACCTTC; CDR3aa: CASSRKTEVHGYTF
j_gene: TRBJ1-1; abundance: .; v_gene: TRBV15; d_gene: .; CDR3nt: TGTGCCACCAGCAACAATCGGAGGGACACTGAAGCTTTCTTT; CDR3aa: CATSNNRRDTEAFF
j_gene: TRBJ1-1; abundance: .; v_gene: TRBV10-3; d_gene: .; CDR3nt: TGTGCCATCAGTGACAGGGGTTCCACTGAAGCTTTCTTT; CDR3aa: CAISDRGSTEAFF
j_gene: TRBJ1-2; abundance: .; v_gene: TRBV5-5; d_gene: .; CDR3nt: TGTGCCAGCAGCTCCATATTGGGACTGGGGGTTGGGGATGGCTACACCTTC; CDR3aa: CASSSILGLGVGDGYTF
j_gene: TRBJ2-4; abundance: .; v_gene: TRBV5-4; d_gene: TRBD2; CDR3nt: TGTGCCAGCAGCGCGACTAGCGGGAGTGCCAAAAACATTCAGTACTTC; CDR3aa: CASSATSGSAKNIQYF
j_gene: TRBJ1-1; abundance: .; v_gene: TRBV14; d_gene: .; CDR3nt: TGTGCCAGCAGAACTAAGGGGGACACTGAAGCTTTCTTT; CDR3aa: CASRTKGDTEAFF
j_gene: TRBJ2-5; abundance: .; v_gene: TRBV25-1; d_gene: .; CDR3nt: TGTGCCAGCAGCAGAGAGACCCAGTACTTC; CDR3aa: CASSRETQYF
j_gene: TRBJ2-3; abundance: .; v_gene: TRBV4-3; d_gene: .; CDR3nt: TGCGCCAGCAGCCCTAATCAAGGGCGTGCGGATACGCAGTATTTT; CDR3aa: CASSPNQGRADTQYF
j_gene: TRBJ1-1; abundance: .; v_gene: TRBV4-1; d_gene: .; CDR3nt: TGCGCCAGCAGCCACCTCCTCCCAGGGTTTAGCACTGAAGCTTTCTTT; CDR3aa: CASSHLLPGFSTEAFF
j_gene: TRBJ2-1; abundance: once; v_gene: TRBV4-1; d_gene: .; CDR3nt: TGCGCCAGCAGCCCCACCAACCTCGGTCTAGATTTCAATGAGCAGTTCTTC; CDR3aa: CASSPTNLGLDFNEQFF
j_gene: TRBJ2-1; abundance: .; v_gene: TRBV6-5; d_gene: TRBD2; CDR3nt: TGTGCCAGCAGTTACGGCGGGAGGGCCGGGAATGAGCAGTTCTTC; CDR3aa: CASSYGGRAGNEQFF
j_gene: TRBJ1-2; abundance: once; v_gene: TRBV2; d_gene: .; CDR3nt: TGTGCCAAAAGGGAGGGATCGTGGGGGAACTATGGCTACACCTTC; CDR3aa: CAKREGSWGNYGYTF
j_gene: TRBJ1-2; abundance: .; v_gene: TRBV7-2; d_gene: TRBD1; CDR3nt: TGTGCCAGCAGCTTACAGGACAGGGTGGCTGGCTACACCTTC; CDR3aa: CASSLQDRVAGYTF
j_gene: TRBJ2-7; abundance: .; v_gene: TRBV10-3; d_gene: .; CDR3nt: TGTGCCACGCTCAGGCATTCCTCCTACGAGCAGTACTTC; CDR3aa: CATLRHSSYEQYF
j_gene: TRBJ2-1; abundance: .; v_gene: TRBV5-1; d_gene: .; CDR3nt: TGCGCCAGCAGTACACAGGGCAACTCCTACAATGAGCAGTTCTTC; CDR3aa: CASSTQGNSYNEQFF
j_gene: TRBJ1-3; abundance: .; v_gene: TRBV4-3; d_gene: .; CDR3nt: TGCGCCAGCAGCCAAGACAGAGATCGGGTCTCTGGAAACACCATATATTTT; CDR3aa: CASSQDRDRVSGNTIYF
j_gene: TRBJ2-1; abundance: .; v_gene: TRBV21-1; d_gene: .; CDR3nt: TGTGCCAGCACCAAGGGCCTGGCGGGAGATGAGCAGTTCTTC; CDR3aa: CASTKGLAGDEQFF
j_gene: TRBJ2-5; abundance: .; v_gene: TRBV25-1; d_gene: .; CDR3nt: TGTGCCAGCAGTGAATTTTTACAAGAGACCCAGTACTTC; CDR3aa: CASSEFLQETQYF
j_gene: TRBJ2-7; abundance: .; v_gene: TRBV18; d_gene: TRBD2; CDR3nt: TGTGCCAGCTCACCGGGAGGGAGCTCCTACGAGCAGTACTTC; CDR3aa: CASSPGGSSYEQYF
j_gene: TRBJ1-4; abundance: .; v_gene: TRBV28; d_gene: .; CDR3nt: TGTGCCAGCAGTCCACAACACCCCGGGCAGGAAAAACTGTTTTTT; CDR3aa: CASSPQHPGQEKLFF
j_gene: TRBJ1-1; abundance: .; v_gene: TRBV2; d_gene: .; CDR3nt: TGTGCCAGCAAGGGTAATGGGGGAATTGAAGCTTTCTTT; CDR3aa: CASKGNGGIEAFF
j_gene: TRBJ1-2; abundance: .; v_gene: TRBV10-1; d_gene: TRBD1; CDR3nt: TGCGCCAGCAGTGACAGGGGGCTTGGTAACTATGGCTACACCTTC; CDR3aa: CASSDRGLGNYGYTF
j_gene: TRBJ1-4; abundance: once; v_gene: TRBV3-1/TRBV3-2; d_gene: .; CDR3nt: TGTGCCAGCAGCCAAGAATCTGTTACCGCAACTAATGAAAAACTGTTTTTT; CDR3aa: CASSQESVTATNEKLFF
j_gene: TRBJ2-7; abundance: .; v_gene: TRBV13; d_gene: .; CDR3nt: TGTGCCAGCAGCATCGGAGGGAGCTACTCGTACTACGAGCAGTACTTC; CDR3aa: CASSIGGSYSYYEQYF
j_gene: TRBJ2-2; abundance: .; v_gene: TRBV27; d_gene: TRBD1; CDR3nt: TGTGCCAGCAGTTTATGGACAGGGGCCGGGGAGCTGTTTTTT; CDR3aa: CASSLWTGAGELFF
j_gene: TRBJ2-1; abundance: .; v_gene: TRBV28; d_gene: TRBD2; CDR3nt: TGTGCCAGCAGGACGACTAGCGGAAACTCCTACAATGAGCAGTTCTTC; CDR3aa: CASRTTSGNSYNEQFF
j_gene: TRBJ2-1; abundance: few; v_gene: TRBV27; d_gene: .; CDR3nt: TGTGCCAGCAGTTTATTGGGGGGTTCCTACAATGAGCAGTTCTTC; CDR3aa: CASSLLGGSYNEQFF
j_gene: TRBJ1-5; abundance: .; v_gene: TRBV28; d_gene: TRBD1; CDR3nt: TGTGCCAGCATACGACAGGGCTATAGCAATCAGCCCCAGCATTTT; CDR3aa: CASIRQGYSNQPQHF
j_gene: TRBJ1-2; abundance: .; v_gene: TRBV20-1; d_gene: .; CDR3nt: TGCAGTGCTAGTTTTAGGGATGGCTACACCTTC; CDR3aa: CSASFRDGYTF
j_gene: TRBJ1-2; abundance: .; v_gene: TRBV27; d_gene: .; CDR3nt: TGTGCCAGCACCCATGGGCCGGACCCCAACTATGGCTACACCTTC; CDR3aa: CASTHGPDPNYGYTF
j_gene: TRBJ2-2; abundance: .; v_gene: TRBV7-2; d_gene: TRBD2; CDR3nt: TGTGCCAGCAGCTCCCCCCGGACTAGCGGGACCGCGAACACCGGGGAGCTGTTTTTT; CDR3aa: CASSSPRTSGTANTGELFF
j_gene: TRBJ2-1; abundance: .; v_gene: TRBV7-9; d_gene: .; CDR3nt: TGTGCCAGCAGCTCCTCTGCAGGTTACTCCTACAATGAGCAGTTCTTC; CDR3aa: CASSSSAGYSYNEQFF
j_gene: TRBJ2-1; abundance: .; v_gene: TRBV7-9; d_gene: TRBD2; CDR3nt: TGTGCCAGCAGCCTACTAGCGGGAGGAGCAAATGAGCAGTTCTTC; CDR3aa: CASSLLAGGANEQFF
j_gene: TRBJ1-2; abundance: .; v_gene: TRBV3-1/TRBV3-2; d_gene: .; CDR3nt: TGTGCCAGCAGCCAAGTCCTGGGGGCTAACTATGGCTACACCTTC; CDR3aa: CASSQVLGANYGYTF
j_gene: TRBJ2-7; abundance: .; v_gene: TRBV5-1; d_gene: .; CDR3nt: TGCGCCAGCAGCATACCCGACAGTTACGAGCAGTACTTC; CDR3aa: CASSIPDSYEQYF
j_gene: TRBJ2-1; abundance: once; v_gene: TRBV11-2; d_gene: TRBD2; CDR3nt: TGTGCCAGCAGCGAGGGACTAGGATCCTACAATGAGCAGTTCTTC; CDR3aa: CASSEGLGSYNEQFF
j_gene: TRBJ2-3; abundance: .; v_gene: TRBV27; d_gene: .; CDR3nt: TGTGCCAGCAGTTTGGGGCGGAGCACAGATACGCAGTATTTT; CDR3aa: CASSLGRSTDTQYF
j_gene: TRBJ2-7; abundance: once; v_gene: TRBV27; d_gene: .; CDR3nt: TGTGCCAGCAGTTTAAGAGTTTCGGGGTCCTACGAGCAGTACTTC; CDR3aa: CASSLRVSGSYEQYF
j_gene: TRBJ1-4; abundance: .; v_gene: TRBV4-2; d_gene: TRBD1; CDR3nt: TGTGCCAGCAGCCGGCCAGGGGGGATGGCTCCGTTTTTT; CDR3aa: CASSRPGGMAPFF
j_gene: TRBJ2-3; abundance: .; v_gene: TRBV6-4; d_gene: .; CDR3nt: TGTGCCAGCAGTGACTCTTCGGGAGCCACAGATACGCAGTATTTT; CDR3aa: CASSDSSGATDTQYF